This TCR beta chain was documented in a study of T-cell reconstitution after alpha-beta-depleted transplantation in children. Preparation of the TCRbeta library used unique molecular identifiers. TCRdb independently ran MiXCR on the PCR reads; one entry per CDR3 protein. In the table there are 65,000 to 75,000 distinct CDR3 sequences, roughly 4.5% of which are singletons. General observations from the study: Where alpha-beta T cells came from about two months after transplant was reportedly several hundred expanded graft clones. Some patients showed high day-60 TCRbeta diversity, which derived from surviving recipient T cells and thymic progenitors. After one year, T-cell counts and TCRbeta diversity mostly came from new T cells.

This clonotype was counted many times. Its target is not known. Germline V gene sequence: CDR1 SGDLS, CDR2 YYNGEE. CDR3 length equals 18 residues. The V and J ends lost 7 bases and 4 bases, in that order; junction bases with no gene match: 17. This sequence originates from a boy in the first two years of life who had a stem cell transplant for acute myeloid leukemia, so the T cells may come from the graft donor. This rearrangement joins TRBV9 to TRBJ2-1, with TRBD2 matching over 10 bases. The material sequenced was PBMCs, mostly from graft donor cells, taken 180 days after TCRalphabeta/CD19-depleted stem cell transplant. The CDR3: CASSRRVASGGQYNEQFF. The CDR3 nucleotides read TGTGCCAGCTCCCGTCGGGTGGCTAGCGGGGGCCAATACAATGAGCAGTTCTTC.